This TCR beta chain appears in the sequencing data of a study of T cells expressing NK-cell markers. On the study more broadly: CD3+CD56+NKG2C+, CD3+CD56+NKG2C- and CD3+CD56-NKG2C+ T cells, once sorted, supplied the TCR beta repertoires. Broader study findings: The same clonotypes also predominated in the CD3+CD56-NKG2C+ fraction of several donors. NKG2C+ dominant clonotype frequencies in more than 5 donors were roughly 1.0-7.5% of CD8+ T cells.

Points on this clonotype: Its antigen is unidentified.

TCRdb reprocessed the 5' RACE reads and keeps a single row for each CDR3 protein, giving no DNA. The listing contains under 500,000 distinct CDR3 sequences. Germline assignment: CDR1 DFQATT and CDR2 SNEGSKA (reference sequence). The CDR3 is 14 amino acids. This sequence originates from a woman aged 18-70 years in good health. Sequenced material: blood T cells: a sorted CD56 or NKG2C T cell subset, CD4+ or CD8+ T cells, or bulk PBMC T cells (not recorded which). The chain carries TRBV20-1 and TRBJ2-4; the TCRdb call, TRBD1, lacks DNA for checking. Here the CDR3 reads CSARTSGAGNIQYF.